These T cell receptor beta chains were read from a single sample in a study of CD8+CD57+ T cells in acquired aplastic anemia. MiXCR was run by TCRdb on the reads, yielding one entry per CDR3 protein. The profile shows 450,000 to 550,000 distinct CDR3 sequences, roughly a third of them singletons. Sequencing was carried out using sorted CD4+, CD8+, or CD8+CD57+ T cells (not recorded which) from PBMCs. These receptors all come from a human donor with aplastic anemia. CDR3s include the opening cysteine and the closing phenylalanine or tryptophan. A D gene is named only where the DNA matches it firmly. Rows may omit the clone size; those that give it use once, few, many or a size class.

J,size,V,D,CDR3,DNA
TRBJ2-7,NA,TRBV2,NA,CASSAGNYGQYF,TGTGCCAGCAGCGCAGGGAATTACGGGCAGTACTTC
TRBJ1-4,NA,TRBV5-1,NA,CASSLAGHRDEKLFF,TGCGCCAGCAGCTTGGCAGGCCACAGGGACGAAAAACTGTTTTTT
TRBJ1-5,many,TRBV20-1,NA,CSAGRPQHF,TGCAGTGCTGGACGACCCCAGCATTTT
TRBJ2-7,many,TRBV10-3,NA,CAINVGNEQYF,TGTGCCATCAATGTGGGGAACGAGCAGTACTTC
TRBJ2-3,many,TRBV10-3,TRBD2,CAISGTSGPNTDTQYF,TGTGCCATCAGTGGGACTAGCGGACCCAACACAGATACGCAGTATTTT
TRBJ1-1,many,TRBV10-3,TRBD1,CAISDPGQGAIGTEAFF,TGTGCCATCAGTGATCCCGGACAGGGGGCCATTGGCACTGAAGCTTTCTTT
TRBJ1-5,NA,TRBV25-1,NA,CASSLMVGEGSNQPQHF,TGTGCCAGCAGTTTAATGGTCGGGGAAGGGTCCAATCAGCCCCAGCATTTT
TRBJ2-1,NA,TRBV29-1,NA,CSIGLEQFF,TGCAGCATAGGCCTTGAGCAGTTCTTC
TRBJ2-2,NA,TRBV5-1,NA,CASSSTAQGSGELFF,TGCGCCAGCAGCTCGACAGCACAGGGATCCGGGGAGCTGTTTTTT
TRBJ1-1,many,TRBV2,TRBD1,CASSEDRGSTEAFF,TGTGCCAGCAGTGAAGACAGGGGGAGCACTGAAGCTTTCTTT
TRBJ1-2,many,TRBV5-1,NA,CASSLVGSLNYGYTF,TGCGCCAGCAGCTTGGTCGGCAGCCTTAACTATGGCTACACCTTC
TRBJ2-1,few,TRBV10-1,TRBD1,CASRDPGQGSYNEQFF,TGCGCCAGCAGAGATCCGGGACAGGGCTCCTACAATGAGCAGTTCTTC
TRBJ2-5,few,TRBV7-2,NA,CASGPQMEETQYF,TGTGCCAGCGGCCCACAGATGGAAGAGACCCAGTACTTC